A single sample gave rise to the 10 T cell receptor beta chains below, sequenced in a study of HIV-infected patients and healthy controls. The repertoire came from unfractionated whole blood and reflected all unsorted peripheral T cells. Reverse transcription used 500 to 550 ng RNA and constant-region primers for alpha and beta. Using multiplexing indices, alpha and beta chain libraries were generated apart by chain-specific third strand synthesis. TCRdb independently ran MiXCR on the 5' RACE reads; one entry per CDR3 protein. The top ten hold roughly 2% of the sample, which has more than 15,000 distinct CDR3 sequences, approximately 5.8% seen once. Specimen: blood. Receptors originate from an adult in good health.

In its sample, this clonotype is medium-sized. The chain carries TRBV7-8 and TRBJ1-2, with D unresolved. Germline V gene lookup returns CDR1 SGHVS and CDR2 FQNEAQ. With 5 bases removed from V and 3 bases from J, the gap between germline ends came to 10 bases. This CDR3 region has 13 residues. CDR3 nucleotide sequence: TGTGCCAGCAGCCCCCGAAACGACTATGGCTACACCTTC. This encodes CASSPRNDYGYTF. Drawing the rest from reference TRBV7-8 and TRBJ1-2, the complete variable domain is GAGVSQSPRYKVAKRGQDVALRCDPISGHVSLFWYQQALGQGPEFLTYFQNEAQLDKSGLPSDRFFAERPEGSVSTLKIQRTQQEDSAVYLCASSPRNDYGYTFGSGTRLTVV.

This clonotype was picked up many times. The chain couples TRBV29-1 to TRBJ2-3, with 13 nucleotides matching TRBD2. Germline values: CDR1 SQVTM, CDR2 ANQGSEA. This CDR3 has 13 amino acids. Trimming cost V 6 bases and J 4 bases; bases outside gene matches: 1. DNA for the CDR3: TGCAGCGTAGGGACTAGCGGGGCAGATACGCAGTATTTT. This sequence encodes CSVGTSGADTQYF.

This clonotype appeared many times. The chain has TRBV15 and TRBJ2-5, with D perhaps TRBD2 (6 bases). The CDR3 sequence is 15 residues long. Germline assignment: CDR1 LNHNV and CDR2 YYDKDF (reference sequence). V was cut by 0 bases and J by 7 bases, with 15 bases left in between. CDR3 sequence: CATSRDWRDGGTQYF. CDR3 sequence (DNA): TGTGCCACCAGCAGAGATTGGCGGGACGGAGGGACCCAGTACTTC. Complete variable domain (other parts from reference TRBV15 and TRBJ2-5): DAMVIQNPRYQVTQFGKPVTLSCSQTLNHNVMYWYQQKSSQAPKLLFHYYDKDFNNEADTPDNFQSRRPNTSFCFLDIRSPGLGDTAMYLCATSRDWRDGGTQYFGPGTRLLVL.

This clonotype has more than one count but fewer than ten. This chain's CDR3 is CSVEDPVGSGKYNEQFF. The CDR3 bases are TGCAGCGTTGAAGATCCCGTCGGAAGCGGAAAATACAATGAGCAGTTCTTC. The genes are TRBV29-1 and TRBJ2-1; TRBD2 is a possible D gene (5 bases). V lost 0 bases to trimming and J lost 4 bases, with 19 bases between them. Germline CDR1 reads SQVTM; CDR2 reads ANQGSEA. The CDR3 has 17 amino acids.

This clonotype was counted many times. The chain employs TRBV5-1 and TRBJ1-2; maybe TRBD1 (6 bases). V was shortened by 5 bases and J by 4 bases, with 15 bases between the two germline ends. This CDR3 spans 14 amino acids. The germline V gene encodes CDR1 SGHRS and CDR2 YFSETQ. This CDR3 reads CASRAEQGGYGYTF. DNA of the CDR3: TGCGCCAGCAGGGCAGAACAGGGCGGCTATGGCTACACCTTC.

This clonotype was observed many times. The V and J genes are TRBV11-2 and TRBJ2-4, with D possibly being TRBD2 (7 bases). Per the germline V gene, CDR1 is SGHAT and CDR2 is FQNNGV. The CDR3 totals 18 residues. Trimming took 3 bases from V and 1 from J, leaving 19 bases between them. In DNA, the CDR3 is TGTGCCAGCAGCTTGGAGGGTTGGGGGGGGGCGGCCAAAAACATTCAGTACTTC. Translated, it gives CASSLEGWGGAAKNIQYF.

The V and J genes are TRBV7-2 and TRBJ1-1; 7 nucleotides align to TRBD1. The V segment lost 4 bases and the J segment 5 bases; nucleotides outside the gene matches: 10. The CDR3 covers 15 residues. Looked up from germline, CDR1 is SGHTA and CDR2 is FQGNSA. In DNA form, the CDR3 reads TGTGCCAGCAGCTCACCCACAGGGGAAACTACTGAAGCTTTCTTT. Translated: CASSSPTGETTEAFF.

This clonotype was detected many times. CDR3 coding DNA: TGTGCCAGTAGTCCAGCTGGCAGGGAGGGTGTCCACGAGCAGTACTTC. This sequence encodes CASSPAGREGVHEQYF. The V gene is TRBV19, the J gene TRBJ2-7; 7 positions agree with TRBD2. Germline V gene data show CDR1 as LNHDA and CDR2 as SQIVND (reference sequence). Losses at the gene ends were 5 bases for V and 5 bases for J; bases not matched to a gene: 15. The CDR3 contains 16 residues.

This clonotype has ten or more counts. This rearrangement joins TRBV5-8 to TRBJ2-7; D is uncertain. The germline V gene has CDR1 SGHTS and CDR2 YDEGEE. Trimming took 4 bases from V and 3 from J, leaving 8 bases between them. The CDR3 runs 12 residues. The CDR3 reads CASSVGFYEQYF. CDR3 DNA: TGTGCCAGCAGCGTCGGGTTCTACGAGCAGTACTTC.

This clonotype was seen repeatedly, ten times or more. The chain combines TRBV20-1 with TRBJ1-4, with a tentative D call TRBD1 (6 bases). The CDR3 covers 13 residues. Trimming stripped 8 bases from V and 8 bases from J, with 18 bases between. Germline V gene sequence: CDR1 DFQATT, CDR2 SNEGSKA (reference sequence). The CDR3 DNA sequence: TGCAGTACCCAAGCGAGGAGGGGGGAAAAACTGTTTTTT. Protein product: CSTQARRGEKLFF.